This TCR beta chain was sequenced in a study of CD8 T cells in Susac syndrome (dated by TCRdb to 2018 to 2020). With regard to the full study: Among the Susac syndrome patients who were sequenced, clinically active disease was present in more than 5 and clinical remission was observed in under ten. Susac syndrome patients were therapy-naive, on corticosteroids (some also receiving IVIg), or on IVIg alone at blood withdrawal. Repertoire sequencing was used to test whether CD8+ T cell activation and differentiation in Susac syndrome was antigen driven. The study at large found these results: The number of individuals in the TCR sequencing and HLA analysis was acknowledged as relatively small. The CD4+ T cell repertoire of patients with Susac syndrome showed no detectable clonal expansion.

High-throughput TCR beta sequencing profiled peripheral blood CD8+ and CD4+ T cells from healthy donors, Susac syndrome patients and multiple sclerosis patients. Recently defined diagnostic criteria for definite or probable disease were met by the Susac syndrome patients. CD8+ TEMRA cells were enriched by FACS, while bulk CD8+ and CD4+ T cells were purified by magnetic negative isolation. Blood was drawn into EDTA tubes, processed within 24 hours, and PBMCs were isolated by density gradient centrifugation. PBMCs destined for TCR sequencing were cryopreserved in liquid nitrogen and later thawed in a 37 °C water bath. Purity of sorted or isolated CD4+, CD8+ and CD8+ TEMRA cells was at least 90%. RNA was extracted using the RNeasy kit, and roughly 0.45 to 1 ug of the RNA was reverse transcribed with random hexamers. TCR beta CDR3 regions were amplified with the immunoSEQ multiplex PCR assay covering 54 Vbeta and 13 Jbeta segments. PCR amplification bias was corrected by using a synthetic template baseline for primer optimization and computational correction. On the study's bioinformatics: Reads were annotated to V, D and J genes per IMGT and analyzed with immunoSEQ Analyzer, keeping only productive sequences. Clonality was computed as one minus Shannon entropy normalized by log2 of the number of productive unique sequences. Public and private clones were assessed among the 100 most prevalent clones of each patient and control. Clones were defined as Susac-specific when absent from the healthy and MS cohorts, from approximately 1,100 published viral clones and from other ImmuneACCESS disease sequences. TCRdb reran the public reads through fastp at Q25 and MiXCR, keeping productive beta chains. Each CDR3 protein appears once, grouped with its most common genes and DNA. TCRdb, not the authors, supplied the V and J calls. The sample table holds approximately 190,000 distinct CDR3 sequences, of which 91% were seen once. 0.087% of the sample is taken by the ten largest.

The CDR3 numbers 17 residues from cysteine through phenylalanine. Left in the record is the CDR3 DNA by itself, 51 bases read in frame from the first base. From a lookup of the germline V gene (reference sequence), CDR1 and CDR2 are LGHDT and YNNKEL. V and J lose 0 bases and 0 bases, and a span of 12 bases separates them. As for this clonotype: This receptor's antigen is unknown. The input lacks base qualities; no much larger clone sits a single base away.

The V and J genes are TRBV3-1 and TRBJ1-3; TRBD1 is a possible D gene, resting on 5 matching bases. The material sequenced was CD4+ T cells from PBMCs. The clonotype comes from a human donor with Susac syndrome. The CDR3 is CASSQDPSGGSGNTIYF. The nucleotide sequence reads TGTGCCAGCAGCCAAGACCCGTCCGGGGGCTCTGGAAACACCATATATTTT.